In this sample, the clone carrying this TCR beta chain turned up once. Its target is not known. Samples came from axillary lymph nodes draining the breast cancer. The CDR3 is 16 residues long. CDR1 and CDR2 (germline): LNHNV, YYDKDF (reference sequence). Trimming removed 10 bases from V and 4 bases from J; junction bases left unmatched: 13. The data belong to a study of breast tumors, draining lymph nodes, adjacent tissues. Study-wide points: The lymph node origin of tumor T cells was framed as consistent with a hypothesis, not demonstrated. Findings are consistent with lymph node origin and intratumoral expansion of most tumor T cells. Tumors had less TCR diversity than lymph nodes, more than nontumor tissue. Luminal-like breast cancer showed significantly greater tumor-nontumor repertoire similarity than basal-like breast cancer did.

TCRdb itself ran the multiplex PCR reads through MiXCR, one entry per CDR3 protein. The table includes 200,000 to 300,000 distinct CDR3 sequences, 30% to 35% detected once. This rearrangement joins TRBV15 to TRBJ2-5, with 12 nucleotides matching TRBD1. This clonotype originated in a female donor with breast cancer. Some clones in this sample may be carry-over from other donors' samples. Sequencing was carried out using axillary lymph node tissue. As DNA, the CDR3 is TGTGCCAGCAGTGAGCCTGGGACAGGGGGCGCAGAGACCCAGTACTTC. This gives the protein CASSEPGTGGAETQYF.